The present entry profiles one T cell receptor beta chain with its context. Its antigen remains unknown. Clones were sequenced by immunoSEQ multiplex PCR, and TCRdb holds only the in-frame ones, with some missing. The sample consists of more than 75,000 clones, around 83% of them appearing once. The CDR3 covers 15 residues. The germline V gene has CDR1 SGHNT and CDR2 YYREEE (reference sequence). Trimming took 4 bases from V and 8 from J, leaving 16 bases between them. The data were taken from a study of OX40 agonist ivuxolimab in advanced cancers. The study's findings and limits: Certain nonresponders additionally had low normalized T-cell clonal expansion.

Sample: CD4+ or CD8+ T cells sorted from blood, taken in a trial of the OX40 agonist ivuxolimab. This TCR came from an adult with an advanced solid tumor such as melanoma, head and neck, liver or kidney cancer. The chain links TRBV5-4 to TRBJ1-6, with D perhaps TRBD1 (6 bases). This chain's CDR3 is CASSPTGQMDSPLHF. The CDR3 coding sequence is TGTGCCAGCAGCCCGACGGGACAAATGGATTCACCCCTCCACTTT.